This T cell receptor beta chain was documented in a study of cytomegalovirus exposure and HLA in healthy donors. Findings and limits, study-wide: In a later analysis, CMV-associated beta chains were mostly HLA-associated, it appeared. The authors later found HLA-associated TCR beta chains more clonally expanded than equally common others.

13 Jbeta primers and 60 Vbeta primers were used for the PCR. TCRdb's copy holds only in-frame clones and misses some; the assay was immunoSEQ multiplex PCR. The sample shows hundreds of thousands of clones, approximately 80% of them seen only once. Per the germline V gene, CDR1 is KGHSH and CDR2 is LQKENI. Between the trimmed V and J ends, which lost 5 bases and 3 bases, there was a span of 11 bases. This CDR3 comprises 13 residues. Points on this clone: What it binds is unknown.

Specimen: PBMCs. This clonotype was sampled from a boy aged 2 to 10 in good health and CMV-seronegative. The chain carries TRBV18 and TRBJ2-7, with D perhaps TRBD1 (6 bases). The CDR3 nucleotides are TGTGCCAGCTCAGAGTTCAGGGGCTACGAGCAGTACTTC. Translating it yields CASSEFRGYEQYF.